This TCR beta chain was recovered during a study of radiotherapy plus CTLA-4 blockade in lung cancer. Some clones are missing from TCRdb's copy, which holds only in-frame ones; the method was immunoSEQ multiplex PCR. The sample gives around 80,000 clones, roughly 87% of which show up once; 0.82% is in the top ten. The V end was cut by 1 base, the J end by 8 bases, with 10 bases between. The CDR3 contains 13 residues. Germline V gives CDR1 MNHNS, CDR2 SASEGT. V usage is TRBV6-1 and J usage is TRBJ2-3; D unclear. Sequenced here: peripheral blood, sampled from a patient treated with radiotherapy plus ipilimumab. The clonotype was recovered from a human donor with non-small cell lung cancer who had stable disease on radiotherapy plus ipilimumab. The CDR3 DNA is TGTGCCAGCAGTGAAGTCCGGGTTTCTACGCAGTATTTT. Its protein product is CASSEVRVSTQYF.